The clone carrying this T cell receptor beta chain was observed a few times. Its cognate antigen is unknown. TCRdb reprocessed the 5' RACE reads with MiXCR, giving one entry per CDR3 protein. The table includes about 220,000 distinct CDR3 sequences, roughly 6.6% detected once. This specimen comes from a study of CD8 T cells in ankylosing spondylitis. CDR3 length: 16 amino acids. Germline CDR1 is SEHNR and CDR2 is FQNEAQ (reference sequence). The ends were cut back, 4 bases at V and 2 bases at J, with 15 bases in the middle. Study findings and constraints: Within ankylosing spondylitis blood, a TCR beta motif made up of roughly eight highly homologous variants appeared to be characteristic.

The chain recombines TRBV7-9 with TRBJ2-4; D is undetermined. What was sequenced was blood, either unsorted or a sorted T cell fraction (not recorded which). This clonotype was obtained from a male donor with ankylosing spondylitis. The CDR3 DNA reads as TGTGCCAGCAGCTCGGGCGAGGAAAGAACCAAAAACATTCAGTACTTC. Amino acids: CASSSGEERTKNIQYF.